This T cell receptor beta chain was recorded in a study of T cell changes during pregnancy in multiple sclerosis. Germline loops: CDR1 MNHEY, CDR2 SVGAGI. V shed 3 bases and J shed 2 bases, with 13 bases lying between them. This CDR3 region has 15 residues. Method: immunoSEQ multiplex PCR; TCRdb's copy keeps in-frame clones and lacks some. The table has around 60,000 clones, roughly 92% seen once. This TCR was recovered from a female donor in good health, enrolled as a control in a pregnancy study. The sequencing used peripheral blood, collected in the third trimester of pregnancy. The chain links TRBV6-5 to TRBJ2-5, with D perhaps matching TRBD2 (6 bases). The CDR3 DNA sequence: TGTGCCAGCAGTTATAACACTGGACTACAAGAGACCCAGTACTTC. Its translation is CASSYNTGLQETQYF.